The 13 T cell receptor beta chains below were found in one sample sequenced in a study of blood T cell repertoires in COVID-19. Sequenced by immunoSEQ multiplex PCR; TCRdb stores in-frame clones only, minus some. The table has approximately 250,000 clones, around nine tenths seen once. The sequenced sample consisted of peripheral blood. These receptors were obtained from a man aged 35-49 years with active or convalescent COVID-19.

The V gene is TRBV10-1, the J gene TRBJ2-5, with no clear D. V shed 2 bases and J shed 2 bases, with 6 bases lying between them. Germline CDR1 is WNHNN and CDR2 is SYGVQD (reference sequence). The CDR3 sequence is 13 residues long. This CDR3 reads CASSERVQETQYF. The CDR3 DNA sequence: TGCGCCAGCAGTGAGCGTGTGCAAGAGACCCAGTACTTC.

The rearrangement joins TRBV5-4 to TRBJ1-1; D may be TRBD1 (5 bases). Trimming stripped 2 bases from V and 0 bases from J, with 11 bases between. Germline CDR1 reads SGHNT; CDR2 reads YYREEE (reference sequence). This CDR3 is built from 15 residues. This CDR3 is CASSLSQGMNTEAFF. The CDR3, as DNA: TGTGCCAGCAGCTTATCGCAGGGAATGAACACTGAAGCTTTCTTT.

This clone was counted only a few times. The V gene is TRBV5-1, the J gene TRBJ2-5; TRBD1 matches at 12 bases. The CDR3 contains 15 residues. The ends lost 4 bases at V and 5 bases at J; junction bases unmatched: 6. Germline CDR1 and CDR2: SGHRS and YFSETQ. The DNA of the CDR3 is TGCGCCAGCAGCGGGGGGACAGGGGGCGAGGAGACCCAGTACTTC. This gives the protein CASSGGTGGEETQYF.

This sequence joins TRBV5-1 and TRBJ2-7, with 9 positions matching TRBD2. The CDR3 contains 15 residues. Per germline, CDR1 SGHRS and CDR2 YFSETQ. V lost 3 bases, J lost 3 bases, and 7 bases stayed unmatched. The CDR3 protein is CASSWRGSGGYEQYF. Here the CDR3 DNA reads TGCGCCAGCAGCTGGCGGGGTAGCGGGGGCTACGAGCAGTACTTC. Variable domain in full (rest from reference TRBV5-1 and TRBJ2-7): KAGVTQTPRYLIKTRGQQVTLSCSPISGHRSVSWYQQTPGQGLQFLFEYFSETQRNKGNFPGRFSGRQFSNSRSEMNVSTLELGDSALYLCASSWRGSGGYEQYFGPGTRLTVT.

The chain joins TRBV25-1 to TRBJ2-3, with a tentative D call TRBD1 (6 bases). The germline V gene has CDR1 MGHDK and CDR2 SYGVNS. The V and J ends lost 3 bases and 0 bases respectively, with 16 bases between them. CDR3 length: 17 residues. The CDR3 protein is CASSDRDTSASTDTQYF. In nucleotides, the CDR3 is TGTGCCAGCAGTGACCGGGACACCAGTGCTAGCACAGATACGCAGTATTTT.

Here the CDR3 reads CASSLLPGPDGNTIYF. CDR3 nucleotide sequence: TGTGCCAGCAGCTTATTACCAGGCCCTGATGGAAACACCATATATTTT. The chain uses TRBV7-9 and TRBJ1-3; unclear D gene. Germline assignment: CDR1 SEHNR and CDR2 FQNEAQ (reference sequence). V shed 2 bases and J shed 3 bases, with 14 bases lying between them. The CDR3 sequence is 16 residues long.

The chain employs TRBV12-3 or TRBV12-4 and TRBJ1-2; D is unresolved. The V and J ends lost 6 bases and 8 bases respectively, with 13 bases between them. The CDR3 loop spans 12 amino acids. The CDR3 loop reads CASSLTTSGYTF. Here the CDR3 DNA reads TGTGCCAGCAGCTTGACTACGAGCGGCTACACCTTC.

J is TRBJ2-7 and V is TRBV11-3, with D possibly being TRBD2 (5 bases). From germline, CDR1 is SGHNT and CDR2 YENEEA. The CDR3 runs to 18 residues. V lost 0 bases and J lost 4, with 22 bases in between. CDR3 in amino acids: CASSLDSPWLAIRYEQYF. The CDR3, as DNA: TGTGCCAGCAGCTTAGATTCCCCATGGCTAGCTATTCGGTACGAGCAGTACTTC.

This chain joins TRBV29-1 and TRBJ1-2, with 8 bases aligning to TRBD1. In germline, CDR1 is SQVTM, CDR2 ANQGSEA. The V segment lost 6 bases and the J segment 6 bases; nucleotides outside the gene matches: 3. The CDR3 is made up of 11 amino acids. DNA of the CDR3: TGCAGCGTCCCAGGGGGCAATGGCTACACCTTC. It codes for CSVPGGNGYTF.

The chain recombines TRBV27 with TRBJ1-4; the match to TRBD1 covers 11 bases. Germline trimming cut 9 bases from V and 7 bases from J; bases unmatched to any gene: 7. CDR3 size: 14 residues. Germline loops: CDR1 MNHEY, CDR2 SMNVEV (reference sequence). The CDR3 nucleotides read TGTGCCAGATGGACAGGGGGCTTGTGTGAAAAACTGTTTTTT. Its protein is CARWTGGLCEKLFF.

This rearrangement joins TRBV24-1 to TRBJ1-2; 8 bases agree with TRBD1. CDR3 length equals 14 residues. Germline lookup yields CDR1 KGHDR and CDR2 SFDVKD. Trimming at V came to 4 bases and at J to 8 bases, leaving 8 bases not matched to a gene. The CDR3 DNA follows: TGTGCCACCAGTGACCCGGACAGGGCCGCAGGCTACACCTTC. It encodes CATSDPDRAAGYTF.

V gene TRBV19 combines with J gene TRBJ1-4; tentative D call: TRBD1 (5 bases). CDR1 and CDR2 from the germline V gene are LNHDA and SQIVND (reference sequence). V lost 3 bases and J lost 3, with 17 bases in between. There are 17 residues in the CDR3. CDR3 loop: CASSILLGGAANEKLFF. In DNA, the CDR3 is TGTGCCAGTAGTATCCTGCTTGGCGGGGCGGCTAATGAAAAACTGTTTTTT.

This chain's CDR3 is CASSMTGGNDYGYTF. The CDR3 region has the DNA TGTGCCAGCAGCATGACAGGGGGAAATGACTATGGCTACACCTTC. The rearrangement links TRBV11-2 to TRBJ1-2, with 9 bases fitting TRBD1. Germline lookup yields CDR1 SGHAT and CDR2 FQNNGV. The CDR3 runs 15 residues. Trimming took 5 bases from V and 3 from J; bases not matched to a gene: 7.